The present entry profiles one T cell receptor (beta chain) with its context. This clone was counted a few times. The antigen it binds to is not known. Base qualities are not recorded, but no much larger clone differs from it by a single base. Trimming accounts for 5 bases at V and 4 bases at J, while the number of junction bases matched to no gene is 6. CDR3 length: 15 amino acids, cysteine to phenylalanine. Solely the CDR3 DNA is kept, with 45 bases framed from the first base. Sequences KGHSH (CDR1) and LQKENI (CDR2) are obtained from the germline V gene. The library was prepared using the immunoSEQ multiplex PCR assay. For the multiplex PCR, a mixture combining 60 forward primers for TCR Vbeta segments and 13 reverse primers for TCR Jbeta segments was used. A multiplex PCR assay on genomic DNA amplified the CDR3 region of rearranged TCR beta genes. The amplified TCR beta libraries were sequenced on the Illumina HiSeq System as 87-base-pair reads. Per the authors' processing: A later analysis counted tens of millions of unique TCR beta chains across the 666 repertoires, and around 12 million of these chains were shared by at least two donors. Raw reads were error-corrected and collapsed into unique sequences by a nearest-neighbor algorithm in which closely related sequences were merged to remove PCR and sequencing errors. To assign V, D and J gene segments, CDR3 sequences were aligned to IMGT reference sequences. Each retained sequence needed at least a six-nucleotide match to both a V gene segment and a J gene segment. Rearrangements were called productive when the CDR3 lacked stop codons and stayed in frame with V and J; all others were non-productive. Following IMGT convention, CDR3 was defined as the stretch from the second conserved V-encoded cysteine up to the conserved J-encoded phenylalanine. Sequences without an unambiguous match to a single V gene segment were excluded from the earlier analysis of 500 to 700 of the donors. In an earlier analysis of approximately 500 of the donors, a V segment was called functional when productive rearrangements were above 56.7%, and segregating when the standard deviation between donors exceeded 5%. A statistical classification framework was built to diagnose cytomegalovirus status from the catalog of TCR beta chain sequences. In a later analysis, TCR nucleotide sequences were compared against IMGT/GENE-DB human TR gene sequences so that V and J genes could be assigned. Using the TCRdist pipeline, a later analysis assigned CDR3 sequences along with most-parsimonious VDJ recombination scenarios. A later analysis defined each TCR beta chain by its CDR3 amino acid sequence plus V-gene family, and excluded reads lacking a unique V-gene family. To address suspected cross-contamination and a sequencing artifact, a later analysis removed 450 to 700 highly shared, low-generation-probability nucleotide sequences. In a later analysis, a clonal expansion index for each public chain was calculated from normalized within-repertoire ranks of inferred template counts. A later analysis computed generation probabilities with a VDJ recombination model fitted to out-of-frame rearrangements, and checked the results against IGoR. In a later analysis, hypergeometric tests were used to score TCR-TCR, TCR-HLA and TCR-CMV co-occurrence, with a repertoire-size bias correction applied to TCR pairs. A later analysis estimated false discovery rates by permuting HLA or CMV assignments 20 times. In a later analysis, co-occurring TCRs were grouped using DBSCAN, and TCRdist sequence similarity was added for clustering within HLA-allele-positive subsets. Co-occurrence clustering excluded repertoires with fewer than 30,000 or more than 120,000 public chains, plus five with anomalous nucleotide sharing. This immuneACCESS table, as held by TCRdb, lists in-frame sequences with V and J called but not all clones. Of the missing ones, under half trace to an unresolved V gene in checked studies; the others have no known cause. D and trimming come from the DNA, and the V and J calls and clone size come from that table. Present in this sample are some 130,000 clones, 60% to 80% of which were seen just once. The leading ten clones occupy roughly 7.3% of the sample.

This sample is part of a study of cytomegalovirus exposure and HLA in healthy donors (dated by TCRdb to the late 2010s). Study-wide context: According to an earlier analysis of several hundred of the donors, 150 million to 200 million T cells yielded approximately 120 million unique TCR beta sequences and 250 to 350 Gb of sequence data. Around 320 gigabases of sequencing data and approximately 80 million unique TCR sequences were included in an early release covering several hundred HLA-typed donors. Of the 398 genotyped donors, about 80% fell in the genetic ancestry cluster associated with self-reported Caucasian donors. The aim of the study was to test whether cataloging public T cell receptors could identify signatures of past pathogen exposure. The study used immunosequencing to profile the T cell repertoires of 666 subjects and linked those repertoires to cytomegalovirus serostatus. Along with the roughly 700-subject first cohort, a separate validation cohort of around 110 different subjects was used. To predict cytomegalovirus infection status, the study brought together high-throughput TCR immunosequencing, statistical association of individual TCRs with disease status, and machine learning. A later analysis re-examined previously published TCR beta repertoires from over 500 donors and added high-resolution HLA genotyping to investigate patterns of TCR occurrence. Rather than using new phenotypic data, the later analysis identified candidate immune exposures from TCR beta sequences and from how often those sequences occurred across donors. An earlier analysis of around 540 of the donors applied high-throughput TCR beta sequencing to assess whether each TCR beta V gene segment acted as functional or pseudogenic. Donor age, sex, ethnicity and CMV serostatus were compiled together with the repertoire data. In a later genetic analysis, genome-wide SNP genotypes for about three fifths of the 666 donors were used, and that subset was treated as a discovery cohort. All discovery cohort repertoires had been generated on a single sequencing platform. Class I and class II HLA loci were covered by the typing at four-digit resolution. Typing coverage varied by locus: roughly 629-640 donors for A, B, C, DRB1 and DQB1; roughly 560 for DQA1; 600 to 610 for DPA1; roughly 470 for DPB1. About five DR-DQ haplotypes were treated as single units for association and clustering because of strong linkage in the cohort. Among roughly 400 genotyped donors of the cohort, an average of 235,054 unique TCR beta nucleotide sequences were sequenced per donor, about a sixth of them non-productive. What the authors observed across the whole study: In both the original and validation cohorts, the classifier was reported to diagnose cytomegalovirus status with high specificity and sensitivity. A cluster of highly shared sequence variants was judged likely to be a technical artifact of the sequencing pipeline. Only TCR beta chains were sequenced in this cohort, and the absence of alpha or paired-chain data limited detectable features. Presence/absence analyses assumed roughly uniform sequencing depth across donors, an assumption that may not hold. Because counts were too low, about 17 rarely observed V segments, including chromosome 9 orphons, were excluded from the earlier analysis of a few hundred of the donors. In a later genetic analysis, fewer N-insertions in productive TCRs were reported among donors in an Asian-associated ancestry cluster than the roughly 700-donor mean. Across donors, most TCR sequences were observed very rarely, whereas some public TCRs were present in many individuals. When HLA alleles, especially DR and DQ, strongly co-occurred, TCR associations were difficult to assign to individual alleles. A total of about 150 TCR beta chains were listed by the study as associated with cytomegalovirus. According to a later analysis, most CMV-associated TCR beta chains appeared to be HLA-restricted, and the HLA associations seemed to be driven largely by CMV exposure. Because HLA typing was missing for some donors at each locus, association tests included only the typed subset. In a later analysis, HLA-associated TCR beta chains showed more clonal expansion and lower generation probabilities than non-associated chains that were equally common. In a later analysis, TCR association rates were found to vary across HLA loci, with the most associated TCRs seen for DRB1 alleles and the fewest for HLA-C alleles. For the cohort, immune exposure information was limited to CMV serostatus. The authors suggested that the approach could potentially be extended to other disease states and immunological phenotypes. At a false discovery rate of 0.05, a later analysis linked about 16,000 TCR beta sequences to specific HLA alleles. Correlated functional status among segregating V segments might be attributable to linkage disequilibrium, but an unknown experimental factor could not be ruled out. In a later genetic analysis, a missense DCLRE1C variant was associated with V-gene and J-gene trimming of TCR beta chains, and the association was replicated in an independent cohort. Some IMGT-functional V segments, including TRBV6-2 and TRBV6-3, could not be distinguished by the 87-base-pair reads and were therefore excluded. According to a later analysis, parvovirus B19, influenza, CMV and Epstein-Barr virus appeared linked to several top co-occurrence clusters. A further reported finding was that TCR beta sequences accurately predicted the HLA-A and HLA-B alleles for most subjects in the first cohort. In an earlier analysis of 587 of the donors, most TCR beta V segments appeared in productive rearrangements about 87% or about 30% of the time, broadly matching IMGT annotations. A few of the identified cytomegalovirus-associated TCR beta chains were confirmed in vitro to be specific for cytomegalovirus antigens.

In total, approximately 610 healthy bone marrow donors made up the cohort. All cohort members were sampled while nominally healthy, although unrecorded immune exposures were likely present. The donor tested CMV seronegative and was one of the 352 seronegative cohort members. A peripheral blood sample was collected from each donor, and TCR beta sequencing was performed on peripheral blood mononuclear cells. Genomic DNA extraction from the blood cell samples was performed with the Qiagen DNeasy Blood Extraction Kit. The sequence is built from TRBV18 and TRBJ2-5; TRBD2 fits 11 bases in the junction. The sequencing sample was made of PBMCs. The TCR comes from a male donor in good health and CMV-seronegative. The DNA sequence reads TGTGCCAGCTCATCACTAGCGGGAGTTGGAGAGACCCAGTACTTC. Its protein reads: CASSSLAGVGETQYF.